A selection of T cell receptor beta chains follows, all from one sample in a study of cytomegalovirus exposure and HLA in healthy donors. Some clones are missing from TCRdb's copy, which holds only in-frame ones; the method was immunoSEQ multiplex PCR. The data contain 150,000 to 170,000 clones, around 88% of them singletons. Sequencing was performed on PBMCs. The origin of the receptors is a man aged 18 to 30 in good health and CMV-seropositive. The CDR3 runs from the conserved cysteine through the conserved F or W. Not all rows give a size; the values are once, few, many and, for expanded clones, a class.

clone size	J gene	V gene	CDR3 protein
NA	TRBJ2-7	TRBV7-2	CASRLGGAGRYEQYF
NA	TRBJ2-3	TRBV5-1	CASSWQGVNTDTQYF
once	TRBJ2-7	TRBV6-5	CAINAGQTYEQYF
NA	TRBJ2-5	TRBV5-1	CASSSRAGTGGRETQYF
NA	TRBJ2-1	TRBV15	CATSTPGLAGAEQFF
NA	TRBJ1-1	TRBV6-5	CARLNTEAFF
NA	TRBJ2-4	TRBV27	CASSPRTSGGGIQYF
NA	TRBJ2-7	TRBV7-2	CASSLRDRDQYF
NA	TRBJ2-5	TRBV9	CASSVDWGGGETQYF
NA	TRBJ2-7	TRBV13	CASSPGQGLYEQYF
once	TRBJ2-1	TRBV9	CASSVGRAHNEQFF
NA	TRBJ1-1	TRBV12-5	CASGLGLRDRGWDTEAFF
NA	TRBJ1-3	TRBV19	CASGFKQGASTIYF
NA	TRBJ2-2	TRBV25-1	CASSLRGTSHTGELFF
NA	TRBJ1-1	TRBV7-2	CASSPQRGGTEAFF
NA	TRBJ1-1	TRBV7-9	CASRPTGVNAEAFF
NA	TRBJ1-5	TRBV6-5	CASSSLEGRDQPQHF